The T cell receptor beta chain described here comes from a study of T cell responses to AZD1222 COVID-19 vaccine. The table came from immunoSEQ multiplex PCR; TCRdb's copy has only in-frame clones and leaves some out. The table records fewer than 250,000 clones, roughly 92% of them present only once. Germline V gives CDR1 MNHNS, CDR2 SASEGT. The CDR3 is 15 residues long. V lost 2 bases and J 7 bases, leaving 17 bases between the germline ends. The specimen was peripheral blood, collected on day 0 of AZD1222 vaccination. The chain uses TRBV6-1 and TRBJ1-2; TRBD1 might be the D (5 bases). This TCR came from an adult in good health. The chain's CDR3 is CASSESLQFQGGYTF. For the CDR3, the DNA is TGTGCCAGCAGTGAAAGCTTGCAGTTCCAGGGTGGCTACACCTTC.